The following is a T cell receptor beta chain sequence with its context. Its antigen is still unknown. The sample is drawn from a study of T cell responses to AZD1222 COVID-19 vaccine. Points from the study as a whole: The span of vaccine-associated CD4 TCRs extended across spike, with dominance at 160-218 and 743-854. Only 5 or 6 people who got AZD1222 tested seropositive at baseline. Among the donors, most were white British and more were female, and clonal diversity was possibly underestimated.

Analysis merged second doses at about 4 or about 12 weeks. V was shortened by 6 bases and J by 3 bases, with 11 bases between the two germline ends. The germline V gene encodes CDR1 MDHEN and CDR2 SYDVKM. The CDR3 runs to 13 residues. Sequenced by immunoSEQ multiplex PCR; TCRdb stores in-frame clones only, minus some. The table has approximately 100,000 clones, approximately 87% seen once; the top ten hold 10%. The chain combines TRBV28 with TRBJ1-1; D may be TRBD1 (5 bases). This receptor was obtained from an adult who received the AZD1222 COVID-19 vaccine. The material sequenced was peripheral blood, taken 28 days after the second AZD1222 dose. CDR3 region: CASSSGHYTEAFF. Written as DNA, the CDR3 is TGTGCCAGCAGCTCAGGGCATTACACTGAAGCTTTCTTT.